What follows are 20 T cell receptor beta chains derived from one specimen sequenced in a study of cytomegalovirus exposure and HLA in healthy donors. Some clones are missing from TCRdb's copy, which holds only in-frame ones; the method was immunoSEQ multiplex PCR. The repertoire holds roughly 140,000 clones, with roughly nine tenths as singletons. The sample was PBMCs. The origin of the receptors is a woman aged 18-29 years in good health and CMV-seropositive.

The V gene is TRBV6-6, the J gene TRBJ2-2; D ambiguous. Trimming took 0 bases from V and 6 from J, leaving 14 bases between them. The CDR3 is 16 residues long. Germline CDR1 is MNHNY and CDR2 is SVGAGI (reference sequence). CDR3 coding DNA: TGTGCCAGCAGTTACTCGTCGCCCGGTTTGGCCGGGGAGCTGTTTTTT. It is translated as CASSYSSPGLAGELFF.

The V and J genes are TRBV2 and TRBJ1-4; weak D call: TRBD1 (5 bases). Germline assignment: CDR1 SNHLY and CDR2 FYNNEI. The CDR3 is made up of 17 amino acids. V lost 8 bases and J 4 bases, leaving 23 bases between the germline ends. CDR3 DNA sequence: TGTGCCAGCCACCCCCATGGCTCAGGGAGGGTTAATGAAAAACTGTTTTTT. This codes for CASHPHGSGRVNEKLFF.

The table lists this clone with a few counts. The gene calls are TRBV7-7 and TRBJ2-1; the D gene is possibly TRBD2 (5 bases). V was clipped by 1 base and J by 7 bases, with 8 bases between them. The CDR3 loop spans 13 amino acids. Germline V lookup: CDR1 SSHAT, CDR2 FNYEAQ (reference sequence). CDR3 nucleotides: TGTGCCAGCAGCTTAGGCGGGCCAAATGAGCAGTTCTTC. This encodes CASSLGGPNEQFF.

The chain employs TRBV6-5 and TRBJ2-1, with 9 nucleotides matching TRBD1. CDR1 MNHEY and CDR2 SVGAGI come from the germline V gene. There are 15 residues in the CDR3. V lost 6 bases and J lost 2; bases outside the gene matches: 5. The CDR3 nucleotides read TGTGCCAGCAGATCCGGGACAGGGACCTACAATGAGCAGTTCTTC. Translating it yields CASRSGTGTYNEQFF.

J is TRBJ1-5 and V is TRBV25-1; 12 bases fit TRBD1. This CDR3 region has 14 residues. V lost 6 bases, J lost 7 bases, and 4 bases stayed unmatched. CDR1 and CDR2 from the germline V gene are MGHDK and SYGVNS. The CDR3 DNA follows: TGTGCCAGCAGGGGACAGGGGGCTGGGCAGCCCCAGCATTTT. It encodes CASRGQGAGQPQHF.

The V and J genes are TRBV6-6 and TRBJ1-3; 8 nucleotides match TRBD1. From germline, CDR1 is MNHNY and CDR2 SVGAGI (reference sequence). The CDR3 runs to 14 residues. Unmatched junction bases numbered 4, after V lost 7 bases and J lost 2 bases. DNA for the CDR3: TGTGCCAGCAACAAACAGGGGGCTGGAAACACCATATATTTT. It codes for CASNKQGAGNTIYF.

V and J are TRBV15 and TRBJ2-1; possible D gene TRBD2, 6 bases. Germline loops: CDR1 LNHNV, CDR2 YYDKDF (reference sequence). V was trimmed by 0 bases and J by 0 bases, leaving 12 bases between them. CDR3 length: 17 amino acids. The CDR3 sequence is CATSRDRGTSSYNEQFF. CDR3 nucleotide sequence: TGTGCCACCAGCAGAGATCGCGGGACCAGCTCCTACAATGAGCAGTTCTTC.

This clone was counted between two and nine times. The chain links TRBV29-1 to TRBJ1-5, with 8 positions matching TRBD1. The CDR3 is 13 amino acids. Germline V gene sequence: CDR1 SQVTM, CDR2 ANQGSEA. With 4 bases clipped from V and 5 bases from J, the junction kept 4 bases outside the gene matches. The CDR3 coding sequence is TGCAGCGTTGCCGGACAGGGAGATCAGCCCCAGCATTTT. It encodes CSVAGQGDQPQHF.

This rearrangement joins TRBV15 to TRBJ2-2; the match to TRBD2 covers 9 bases. There are 14 residues in the CDR3. V shed 6 bases, J shed 3 bases, and the junction held 2 bases outside the gene matches. CDR1 is LNHNV, CDR2 YYDKDF, per germline (reference sequence). The CDR3, as DNA: TGTGCCACCAGAGGCGGGAGGGACACCGGGGAGCTGTTTTTT. It codes for CATRGGRDTGELFF.

V and J are TRBV30 and TRBJ2-3; 7 positions match TRBD1. The J segment lost 6 bases and the V segment lost 6 bases, leaving 12 bases of the junction unmatched. Germline V gene lookup returns CDR1 GTSNPN and CDR2 SVGIG (reference sequence). CDR3 length: 14 amino acids. The CDR3 DNA follows: TGTGCCTGCCGGGACAGTTCTGTCTTGGATACGCAGTATTTT. It encodes CACRDSSVLDTQYF.

The J gene is TRBJ1-1, the V gene TRBV7-9; TRBD1 is a possible D gene (6 bases). The V end was cut by 1 base, the J end by 0 bases, with 9 bases between. CDR1 and CDR2 (germline): SEHNR, FQNEAQ (reference sequence). The CDR3 extends over 15 amino acids. CDR3 DNA sequence: TGTGCCAGCAGCTTAGGCGGACAGCTGAACACTGAAGCTTTCTTT. It is translated as CASSLGGQLNTEAFF.

The chain employs TRBV5-4 and TRBJ2-1, with D unresolved. Germline loops: CDR1 SGHNT, CDR2 YYREEE (reference sequence). V was cut by 2 bases and J by 9 bases, with 9 bases left in between. The CDR3 is made up of 12 amino acids. The CDR3 DNA follows: TGTGCCAGCAGCTTTCCCTCCTTTGAGCAGTTCTTC. This translates into CASSFPSFEQFF.

The chain carries TRBV30 and TRBJ2-7, with D perhaps TRBD2 (6 bases). V shed 0 bases and J shed 5 bases, with 14 bases lying between them. This CDR3 contains 14 residues. CDR1 and CDR2 from the germline V gene are GTSNPN and SVGIG (reference sequence). The CDR3 loop reads CAWSVRITGDEQYF. CDR3 coding DNA: TGTGCCTGGAGTGTACGTATCACGGGGGACGAGCAGTACTTC.

The chain uses TRBV5-1 and TRBJ1-1; TRBD1 is a possible D gene (5 bases). This CDR3 comprises 15 residues. Trimming pared 1 base from V and 5 bases from J, leaving 15 bases between. Germline lookup yields CDR1 SGHRS and CDR2 YFSETQ. The CDR3 region is CASSLFGGEGTEAFF. CDR3 nucleotide sequence: TGCGCCAGCAGCTTGTTCGGGGGTGAGGGGACTGAAGCTTTCTTT. Supplemented by reference TRBV5-1 and TRBJ1-1, the full variable domain reads KAGVTQTPRYLIKTRGQQVTLSCSPISGHRSVSWYQQTPGQGLQFLFEYFSETQRNKGNFPGRFSGRQFSNSRSEMNVSTLELGDSALYLCASSLFGGEGTEAFFGQGTRLTVV.

V gene TRBV15 combines with J gene TRBJ2-7, with a possible D match to TRBD1 (6 bases). Germline V CDR1 and CDR2: LNHNV, YYDKDF (reference sequence). Between the trimmed V and J ends, which lost 1 base and 2 bases, there was a span of 15 bases. This CDR3 spans 16 amino acids. CDR3 protein: CATSRGMPRDTYEQYF. The CDR3 DNA reads as TGTGCCACCAGCAGAGGCATGCCACGGGACACCTACGAGCAGTACTTC. Using reference TRBV15 and TRBJ2-7 for the parts outside the CDR3, the full variable domain is DAMVIQNPRYQVTQFGKPVTLSCSQTLNHNVMYWYQQKSSQAPKLLFHYYDKDFNNEADTPDNFQSRRPNTSFCFLDIRSPGLGDTAMYLCATSRGMPRDTYEQYFGPGTRLTVT.

This clone showed up just a few times. J is TRBJ1-2 and V is TRBV30, with TRBD1 matching over 10 bases. The CDR3 is 12 residues long. Trimming cost V 5 bases and J 8 bases; bases outside gene matches: 5. Germline CDR1 is GTSNPN and CDR2 is SVGIG (reference sequence). The CDR3 here is CAWGTGDGGYTF. CDR3 in DNA: TGTGCCTGGGGGACAGGGGACGGAGGCTACACCTTC.

The rearrangement joins TRBV11-3 to TRBJ2-7; 7 positions match TRBD2. The CDR3 consists of 14 residues. V shed 5 bases and J 1 base; nucleotides not matched to a gene: 5. Germline-derived CDR1 and CDR2 are SGHNT and YENEEA. Here the CDR3 DNA reads TGTGCCAGCAGCCCAGGGAGGGGATCCTACGAGCAGTACTTC. Amino acids: CASSPGRGSYEQYF.

V is TRBV5-1 and J is TRBJ2-2; D remains unclear. The CDR3 loop spans 16 amino acids. The V end was cut by 1 base, the J end by 1 base, with 11 bases between. CDR1 and CDR2 from the germline V gene are SGHRS and YFSETQ. The CDR3 reads CASSLKPRLNTGELFF. CDR3 nucleotide sequence: TGCGCCAGCAGCTTGAAGCCGCGGCTGAACACCGGGGAGCTGTTTTTT.

The chain carries TRBV27 and TRBJ2-3, with D possibly being TRBD2 (6 bases). Looked up from germline, CDR1 is MNHEY and CDR2 is SMNVEV (reference sequence). Trimming took off 6 bases at V and 5 bases at J, with 12 bases between the two ends. CDR3 length: 13 amino acids. CDR3 region: CASSPGLLDTQYF. The CDR3 region has the DNA TGTGCCAGCAGCCCGGGACTTCTAGATACGCAGTATTTT.

The chain joins TRBV9 to TRBJ2-2, with 7 bases lining up with TRBD1. This CDR3 region has 14 residues. CDR1 and CDR2 from the germline V gene are SGDLS and YYNGEE. With 3 bases clipped from V and 6 bases from J, the junction kept 5 bases outside the gene matches. The CDR3 DNA follows: TGTGCCAGCAGCGGACAGGGCCCAGCCGGGGAGCTGTTTTTT. It is translated as CASSGQGPAGELFF.